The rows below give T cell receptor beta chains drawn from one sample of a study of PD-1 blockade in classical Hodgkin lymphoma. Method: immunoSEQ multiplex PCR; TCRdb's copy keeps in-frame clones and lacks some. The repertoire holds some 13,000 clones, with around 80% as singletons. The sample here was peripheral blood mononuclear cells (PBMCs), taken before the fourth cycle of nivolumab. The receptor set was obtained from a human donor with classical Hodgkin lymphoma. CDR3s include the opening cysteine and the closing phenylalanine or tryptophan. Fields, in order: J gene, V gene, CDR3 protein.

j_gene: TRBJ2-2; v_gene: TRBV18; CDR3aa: CASSLLGAGGTAGTGELFF
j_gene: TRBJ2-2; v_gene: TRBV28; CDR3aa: CASSSGYTTGELFF
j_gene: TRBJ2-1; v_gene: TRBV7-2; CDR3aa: CASSWDSGGNPYNEQFF
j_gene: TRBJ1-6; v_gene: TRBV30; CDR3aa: CAFSLGQQNSPLHF
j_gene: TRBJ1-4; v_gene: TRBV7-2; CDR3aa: CASSLQLGKLFF
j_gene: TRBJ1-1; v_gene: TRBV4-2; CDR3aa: CASSRSDKRAEAFF
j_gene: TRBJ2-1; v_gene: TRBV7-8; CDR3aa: CASSPWVLAHNEQFF
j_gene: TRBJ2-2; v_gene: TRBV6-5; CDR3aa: CASSYSKSLVTGELFF
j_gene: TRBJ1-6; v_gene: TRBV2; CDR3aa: CASSAIYGNSPLHF
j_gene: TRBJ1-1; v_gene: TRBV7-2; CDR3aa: CASSLWTGAWEAFF
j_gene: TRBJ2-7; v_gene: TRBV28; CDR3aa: CASSTMGEQYF
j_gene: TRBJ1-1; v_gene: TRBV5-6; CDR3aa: CASSWAQMNTEAFF
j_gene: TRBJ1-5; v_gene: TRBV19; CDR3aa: CASRSLRGAVDQPQHF
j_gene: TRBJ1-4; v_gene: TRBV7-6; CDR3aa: CASSARPRTNEKLFF
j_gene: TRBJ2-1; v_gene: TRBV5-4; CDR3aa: CASSLRGAGDFYNEQFF
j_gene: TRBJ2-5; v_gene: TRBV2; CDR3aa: CASLLIGETQYF
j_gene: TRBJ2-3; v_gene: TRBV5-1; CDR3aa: CASSLDVGGLSFSTDTQYF
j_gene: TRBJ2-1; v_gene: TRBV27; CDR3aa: CASSTGLLDEQFF
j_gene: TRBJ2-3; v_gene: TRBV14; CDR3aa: CASSQDLGDRGSTDTQYF
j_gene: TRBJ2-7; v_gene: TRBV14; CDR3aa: CASSDQTGSSYEQYF
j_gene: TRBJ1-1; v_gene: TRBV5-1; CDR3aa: CASSLDTRGLTEAFF
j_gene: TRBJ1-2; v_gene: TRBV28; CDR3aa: CASSWTRILKPYGYTF
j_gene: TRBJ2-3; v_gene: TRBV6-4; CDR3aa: CASATGQGTDTQYF
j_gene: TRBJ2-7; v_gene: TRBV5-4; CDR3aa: CASSAPLRGRNEQYF
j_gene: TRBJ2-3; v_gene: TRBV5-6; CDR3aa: CASSLRLAGRPSTDTQYF
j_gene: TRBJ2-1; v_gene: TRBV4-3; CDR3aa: CASRYSVAGDNEQFF
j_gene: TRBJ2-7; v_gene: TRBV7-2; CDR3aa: CASSLLFRSYEQYF
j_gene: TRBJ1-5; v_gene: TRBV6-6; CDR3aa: CASSYWDRDQPQHF
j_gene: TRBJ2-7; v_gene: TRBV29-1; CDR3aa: CSVEGRQSYEQYF
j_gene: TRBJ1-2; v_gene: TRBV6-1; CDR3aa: CASSRQGVNYGYTF
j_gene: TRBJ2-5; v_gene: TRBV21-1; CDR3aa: CASSKSGTTGQGRGGRETQYF
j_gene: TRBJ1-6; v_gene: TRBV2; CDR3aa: CASSGQQSGSPLHF
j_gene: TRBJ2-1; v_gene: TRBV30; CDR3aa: CAWRGNEQFF
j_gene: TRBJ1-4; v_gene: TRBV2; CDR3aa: CASSPLTDRDGEKLFF
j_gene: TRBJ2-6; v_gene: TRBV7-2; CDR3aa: CASSSTTDRAGANVLTF
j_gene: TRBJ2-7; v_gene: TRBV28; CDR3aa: CASNGGGNYEQYF
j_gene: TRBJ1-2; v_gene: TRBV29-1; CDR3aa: CSVEGLGQGDLYGYTF
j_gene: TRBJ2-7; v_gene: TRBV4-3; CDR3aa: CASSQDVAGTPQYF
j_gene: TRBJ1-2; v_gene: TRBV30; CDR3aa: CAWTGTGDGYTF
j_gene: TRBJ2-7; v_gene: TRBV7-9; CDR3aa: CASSLVTYEQYF
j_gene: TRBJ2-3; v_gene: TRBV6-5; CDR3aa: CASSYSNGFSTDTQYF
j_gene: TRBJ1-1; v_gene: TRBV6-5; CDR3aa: CASSYDRWSGLAEAFF
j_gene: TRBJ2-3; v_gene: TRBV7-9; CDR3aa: CASSPGSGRGDTQYF
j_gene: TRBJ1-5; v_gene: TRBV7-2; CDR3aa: CASSLRGQSNQPQHF
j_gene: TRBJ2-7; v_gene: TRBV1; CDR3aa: CTSSQDHRGFYEQYF
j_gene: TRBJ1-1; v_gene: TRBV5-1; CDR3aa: CASSLLSLGGQTEAFF
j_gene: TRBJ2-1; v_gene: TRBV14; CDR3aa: CASSMVPGQGDNEQFF
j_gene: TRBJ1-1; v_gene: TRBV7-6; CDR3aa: CASSLFRGNTEAFF
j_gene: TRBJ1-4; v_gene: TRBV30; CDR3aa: CAWSASTGGSEKLFF
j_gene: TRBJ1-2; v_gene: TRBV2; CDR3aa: CASSNPAPGNGYTF
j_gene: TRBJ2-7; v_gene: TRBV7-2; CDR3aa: CASSLGAGYEQYF
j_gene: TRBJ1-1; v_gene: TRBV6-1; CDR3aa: CASSEEGQGGTEAFF
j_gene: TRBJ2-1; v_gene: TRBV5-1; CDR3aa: CASSLRQGANEQFF
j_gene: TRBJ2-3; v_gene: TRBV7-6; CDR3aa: CASSLGAGGTDTQYF
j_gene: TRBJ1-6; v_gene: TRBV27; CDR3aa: CATYANMPEQDSPLHF
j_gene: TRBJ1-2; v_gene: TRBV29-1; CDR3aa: CSVDEGARSYGYTF
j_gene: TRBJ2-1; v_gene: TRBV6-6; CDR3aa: CASSPPGQPYNEQFF
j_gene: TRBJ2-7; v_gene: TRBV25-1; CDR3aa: CASSWSSYEQYF
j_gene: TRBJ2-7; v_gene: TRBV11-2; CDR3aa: CASSLDGGTYEQYF